The 18 T cell receptor beta chains listed next were all sequenced from one sample in a study of T cells in Graves' hyperthyroidism and ophthalmopathy. RNA transcripts served as the template for amplifying TCR beta CDR3 regions. RT-PCR in the first round (using the HTBI primer set) targeted the TCR CDR3. TCRdb analysed the multiplex PCR reads with MiXCR anew, one entry per CDR3 protein. The sample has around 390,000 distinct CDR3 sequences; roughly 15% are singletons. Sequencing was done on a sample of blood. The receptors here all came from a woman between 25 and 40 years old with Graves' ophthalmopathy.

In its sample, this clonotype was seen many times. This rearrangement joins TRBV2 to TRBJ1-1; the D is unclear. The V gene lost 7 bases and the J gene lost 3 bases, with 12 bases spanning the gap. There are 13 residues in the CDR3. Germline assignment: CDR1 SNHLY and CDR2 FYNNEI. CDR3 nucleotide sequence: TGTGCCAGCACCCCCTTGAAGGACACTGAAGCTTTCTTT. Its protein product is CASTPLKDTEAFF. Based on the CDR3 plus reference TRBV2 and TRBJ1-1, the full variable domain is EPEVTQTPSHQVTQMGQEVILRCVPISNHLYFYWYRQILGQKVEFLVSFYNNEISEKSEIFDDQFSVERPDGSNFTLKIRSTKLEDSAMYFCASTPLKDTEAFFGQGTRLTVV.

Ten or more counts support this clonotype. This chain connects TRBV7-9 to TRBJ1-2, with D tentatively TRBD1 (5 bases). Germline V gives CDR1 SEHNR, CDR2 FQNEAQ (reference sequence). Trimming shortened V by 5 bases and J by 4 bases, and 20 bases separated the two germline ends. This CDR3 comprises 16 residues. CDR3 sequence reads: CASSPGLEGFSYGYTF. The DNA for the CDR3 is TGTGCCAGCAGCCCAGGACTGGAGGGGTTTAGCTATGGCTACACCTTC.

About this clonotype: Possible read error: a much larger clone is one base away. V and J are TRBV9 and TRBJ1-2; TRBD1 aligns across 7 bases. Per germline, CDR1 SGDLS and CDR2 YYNGEE. The CDR3 extends over 13 amino acids. V shed 4 bases, J shed 4 bases, and the junction held 4 bases outside the gene matches. CDR3 sequence: CASSRDRVYGYTF. The CDR3 bases are TGTGCCAGCAGCCGCGACAGGGTCTATGGCTACACCTTC.

This clonotype was seen a handful of times. CDR3 sequence: CATTNRENTEAFF. The CDR3 bases are TGTGCCACCACCAACCGGGAAAACACTGAAGCTTTCTTT. This chain links TRBV15 with TRBJ1-1; D remains ambiguous. The germline gives CDR1 LNHNV, CDR2 YYDKDF (reference sequence). The CDR3 totals 13 residues. V shed 7 bases and J shed 2 bases, with 11 bases lying between them. Variable domain in full (rest from reference TRBV15 and TRBJ1-1): DAMVIQNPRYQVTQFGKPVTLSCSQTLNHNVMYWYQQKSSQAPKLLFHYYDKDFNNEADTPDNFQSRRPNTSFCFLDIRSPGLGDTAMYLCATTNRENTEAFFGQGTRLTVV.

This clonotype was counted ten times or more. The gene calls are TRBV20-1 and TRBJ2-1, with D hard to call. V was shortened by 2 bases and J by 9 bases, with 8 bases between the two germline ends. The CDR3 contains 11 residues. Per the germline V gene, CDR1 is DFQATT and CDR2 is SNEGSKA (reference sequence). This CDR3 is CSARLVIEQFF. CDR3 bases: TGCAGTGCTAGACTAGTAATTGAGCAGTTCTTC.

This clonotype has ten or more counts. The chain employs TRBV20-1 and TRBJ2-1, with D unclear. Germline V gene sequence: CDR1 DFQATT, CDR2 SNEGSKA (reference sequence). The CDR3 runs to 10 residues. Trimming pared 5 bases from V and 5 bases from J, leaving 4 bases between. CDR3 sequence reads: CSAPHNEQFF. CDR3 coding DNA: TGCAGTGCTCCCCACAATGAGCAGTTCTTC.

This clonotype was counted at least ten times. The CDR3 sequence is CATSRGISSYEQYF. The CDR3 DNA is TGTGCCACCAGCAGAGGTATCAGCAGCTACGAGCAGTACTTC. The V and J genes are TRBV15 and TRBJ2-7; D is unresolved. V lost 1 base to trimming and J lost 3 bases, with 10 bases between them. Germline V lookup: CDR1 LNHNV, CDR2 YYDKDF (reference sequence). The CDR3 consists of 14 residues.

This clonotype has just a few counts. The chain carries TRBV25-1 and TRBJ2-2; D remains unclear. The CDR3 loop spans 12 amino acids. V gave up 4 bases and J gave up 7 bases, with 7 bases separating them. Germline V gene sequence: CDR1 MGHDK, CDR2 SYGVNS. Written as DNA, the CDR3 is TGTGCCAGCAGTGTCTCCCGCGGGGAGCTGTTTTTT. This codes for CASSVSRGELFF. Full variable domain (missing parts from reference TRBV25-1 and TRBJ2-2): EADIYQTPRYLVIGTGKKITLECSQTMGHDKMYWYQQDPGMELHLIHYSYGVNSTEKGDLSSESTVSRIRTEHFPLTLESARPSHTSQYLCASSVSRGELFFGEGSRLTVL.

As for this clonotype: A read error may explain this, as a much larger clone is one base away. This chain links TRBV7-9 with TRBJ2-7; 9 bases map to TRBD2. Per the germline V gene, CDR1 is SEHNR and CDR2 is FQNEAQ (reference sequence). The CDR3 is 18 residues long. CDR3 DNA sequence: TGTGCCGGCAGCCCCAACCCTGCTAGCGGGGCTCCTCGATACGAGCAGTACTTC. Amino acid sequence: CAGSPNPASGAPRYEQYF. The full variable domain, its missing parts supplied by reference TRBV7-9 and TRBJ2-7, is DTGVSQNPRHKITKRGQNVTFRCDPISEHNRLYWYRQTLGQGPEFLTYFQNEAQLEKSRLLSDRFSAERPKGSFSTLEIQRTEQGDSAMYLCAGSPNPASGAPRYEQYFGPGTRLTVT.

This clonotype was observed at least ten times. V is TRBV30 and J is TRBJ1-1; D remains ambiguous. Trimming removed 0 bases at V and 2 bases at J, with 13 bases between. Germline V gene data show CDR1 as GTSNPN and CDR2 as SVGIG (reference sequence). This CDR3 contains 15 residues. The CDR3 nucleotides read TGTGCCTGGAGTGTAACGGTCAGTACCAACACTGAAGCTTTCTTT. Translating it yields CAWSVTVSTNTEAFF.

This clonotype was detected a few times. This chain links TRBV11-2 with TRBJ1-1; TRBD1 matches 7 bases. The CDR3 covers 15 residues. Germline trimming cut 5 bases from V and 4 bases from J; bases unmatched to any gene: 10. Germline CDR1 SGHAT, CDR2 FQNNGV. The CDR3 reads CASSPGGGGFTEAFF. Here the CDR3 DNA reads TGTGCCAGCAGCCCAGGGGGAGGGGGTTTCACTGAAGCTTTCTTT.

This clonotype was observed a handful of times. The rearrangement links TRBV19 to TRBJ1-2, with 9 nucleotides matching TRBD1. Germline V lookup: CDR1 LNHDA, CDR2 SQIVND (reference sequence). V lost 9 bases to trimming and J lost 6 bases; unmatched junction nucleotides: 5. The CDR3 sequence is 12 residues long. The CDR3, as DNA: TGTGCCAGCCGGGACAGGGCGGATGGCTACACCTTC. Encoded protein: CASRDRADGYTF.

This clonotype appeared many times. The CDR3 region has the DNA TGTGCCAGCAGCGGGGGGAACCCGGCAGATACGCAGTATTTT. This gives the protein CASSGGNPADTQYF. The chain is built from TRBV7-2 and TRBJ2-3; the D gene is possibly TRBD2 (6 bases). Germline lookup yields CDR1 SGHTA and CDR2 FQGNSA. The CDR3 loop spans 14 amino acids. V lost 5 bases to trimming and J lost 4 bases, with 13 bases between them.

The chain is built from TRBV5-6 and TRBJ1-4; TRBD1 is a possible D gene (5 bases). Trimming took 4 bases from V and 8 from J, leaving 18 bases between them. The CDR3 covers 15 residues. Germline V gene sequence: CDR1 SGHDT, CDR2 YYEEEE. For the CDR3, the DNA is TGTGCCAGCAGCCTCCTCGGTGGGGGGGGAGAAAAACTGTTTTTT. This translates into CASSLLGGGGEKLFF.

The V and J genes are TRBV10-2 and TRBJ2-5; 9 bases match TRBD1. V trimming: 9 bases; J trimming: 3 bases; junction bases outside the gene matches: 5. Germline assignment: CDR1 WSHSY and CDR2 SAAADI. This CDR3 is built from 13 residues. CDR3 nucleotide sequence: TGCGCCAGTTCGGGACAGGGTAAAGAGACCCAGTACTTC. Protein product: CASSGQGKETQYF.

This clonotype occurred a few times. The J gene is TRBJ2-2, the V gene TRBV20-1, with TRBD1 identical over 8 bases. V lost 4 bases to trimming and J lost 1 base; unmatched junction nucleotides: 5. Germline lookup yields CDR1 DFQATT and CDR2 SNEGSKA (reference sequence). This CDR3 comprises 15 residues. This chain's CDR3 is CSANAGTGNTGELFF. Written as DNA, the CDR3 is TGCAGTGCTAACGCCGGGACAGGGAACACCGGGGAGCTGTTTTTT.

This clonotype has ten or more counts. The J gene is TRBJ1-1, the V gene TRBV13; D not certain. This CDR3 contains 11 residues. Trimming stripped 3 bases from V and 4 bases from J, with 3 bases between. Germline assignment: CDR1 PRHDT and CDR2 FYEKMQ (reference sequence). The CDR3 coding sequence is TGTGCCAGCAGCTTGTCCACTGAAGCTTTCTTT. This codes for CASSLSTEAFF.

Many counts were recorded for this clonotype. The chain recombines TRBV11-2 with TRBJ2-7; D not certain. V lost 3 bases and J 6 bases, leaving 6 bases between the germline ends. This CDR3 is 11 amino acids long. CDR1 SGHAT and CDR2 FQNNGV come from the germline V gene. The CDR3: CASSFFFEQYF. In DNA, the CDR3 is TGTGCCAGCAGCTTTTTCTTCGAGCAGTACTTC.